The 20 T cell receptor beta chains given below trace back to one sample, sequenced in a study of cytomegalovirus exposure and HLA in healthy donors listed by TCRdb under 2017. Library method: the immunoSEQ multiplex PCR assay. The multiplex PCR relied on a mix of 60 forward primers for TCR Vbeta segments and 13 reverse primers for TCR Jbeta segments. TCRdb mirrors the immuneACCESS table, restricted to in-frame sequences. Some clones are absent from its copies; in checked studies, under half trace to an unresolved V gene, and the reason for the others is unknown. The table of this sample itemizes 65,000 to 85,000 clones. More than 1.5% of the sample rests with the top ten. Material: PBMCs. The receptors here all came from a woman aged 30 to 39 in good health and CMV-seronegative.

This clone is identified as medium-sized from frequency. V and J are TRBV11-2 and TRBJ2-7, with D perhaps matching TRBD2 (5 bases). The CDR3 spans 14 residues. Germline V CDR1 and CDR2: SGHAT, FQNNGV. Deletions cut 2 bases from V and 6 bases from J, with 14 bases between. The CDR3 protein is CASSLSKRVVEQYF. CDR3 bases: TGTGCCAGCAGCTTAAGTAAGAGGGTGGTCGAGCAGTACTTC. The complete variable domain, with remaining parts taken from reference TRBV11-2 and TRBJ2-7, reads EAGVAQSPRYKIIEKRQSVAFWCNPISGHATLYWYQQILGQGPKLLIQFQNNGVVDDSQLPKDRFSAERLKGVDSTLKIQPAKLEDSAVYLCASSLSKRVVEQYFGPGTRLTVT.

This sequence joins TRBV5-6 and TRBJ2-4; D unclear. CDR3 length equals 15 residues. The germline CDR1 and CDR2 sequences are SGHDT and YYEEEE. The V gene lost 0 bases and the J gene lost 0 bases, with 7 bases spanning the gap. In DNA, the CDR3 is TGTGCCAGCAGCTTGGTGGCTCCAGCCAAAAACATTCAGTACTTC. Translating gives CASSLVAPAKNIQYF.

This chain connects TRBV23-1 to TRBJ2-7; D remains unclear. TRBV23-1 qualifies as an ORF whose function is uncertain. The CDR3 runs to 8 residues. Trimming pared 11 bases from V and 6 bases from J, leaving 5 bases between. In nucleotides, the CDR3 is TGCGCCTTCTGCGAGCAGTACTTC. Translating gives CAFCEQYF.

The V call is TRBV28, the J call TRBJ1-5; D perhaps matches TRBD1 (5 bases). The CDR3 length is 17 residues. CDR1 and CDR2 from the germline V gene are MDHEN and SYDVKM. V was cut by 3 bases and J by 5 bases, with 20 bases left in between. The DNA of the CDR3 is TGTGCCAGCAGTTTTCGCCTAAGGGGCCCAAGATATCAGCCCCAGCATTTT. It translates to CASSFRLRGPRYQPQHF. The entire variable domain, with the rest obtained from reference TRBV28 and TRBJ1-5, is as follows: DVKVTQSSRYLVKRTGEKVFLECVQDMDHENMFWYRQDPGLGLRLIYFSYDVKMKEKGDIPEGYSVSREKKERFSLILESASTNQTSMYLCASSFRLRGPRYQPQHFGDGTRLSIL.

This sequence joins TRBV2 and TRBJ2-7; 13 nucleotides line up with TRBD2. Germline loops: CDR1 SNHLY, CDR2 FYNNEI. The CDR3 loop spans 13 amino acids. V was pared by 9 bases and J by 4 bases, with 3 bases of the junction left unmatched. This CDR3 is CARGLAGTYEQYF. The CDR3 DNA follows: TGTGCCAGGGGACTAGCGGGGACTTACGAGCAGTACTTC.

This sequence joins TRBV5-1 and TRBJ1-2; a possible D gene is TRBD1 (5 bases). V lost 0 bases and J lost 1, with 10 bases in between. Germline CDR1 and CDR2: SGHRS and YFSETQ. CDR3 length equals 15 residues. For the CDR3, the DNA is TGCGCCAGCAGCTTGGGAGGGACTGATAACTATGGCTACACCTTC. Translation: CASSLGGTDNYGYTF.

The chain uses TRBV30 and TRBJ1-2; maybe TRBD1 (5 bases). With 1 base removed from V and 0 bases from J, the gap between germline ends came to 6 bases. Per germline, CDR1 GTSNPN and CDR2 SVGIG (reference sequence). The CDR3 has 13 amino acids. This chain's CDR3 is CAWSEGTNYGYTF. The CDR3 nucleotides read TGTGCCTGGAGTGAGGGGACTAACTATGGCTACACCTTC.

The chain uses TRBV4-1 and TRBJ2-2; no clear D gene. The CDR3 covers 11 residues. V shed 4 bases and J shed 6 bases, with 3 bases lying between them. Germline CDR1 MGHRA, CDR2 YSYEKL. Here the CDR3 DNA reads TGCGCCAGCAGCCGAGCCGGGGAGCTGTTTTTT. Translating gives CASSRAGELFF.

In the case of this clone: The junction and the germline gene differ at one end; a read error may be behind it. The gene calls are TRBV7-7 and TRBJ2-2; TRBD2 matches at 14 bases. Per the germline V gene, CDR1 is SSHAT and CDR2 is FNYEAQ (reference sequence). CDR3 size: 16 residues. CDR3 nucleotide sequence: TGTGCTAGCAGCCAGAGACTAGCGGGAGGGACCGGGGAGCTGTTTTTT. Encoded protein: CASSQRLAGGTGELFF.

The CDR3 here is CASSQGAAGDTQYF. CDR3 in DNA: TGTGCCAGCAGCCAAGGGGCCGCCGGAGATACGCAGTATTTT. The chain carries TRBV4-2 and TRBJ2-3; D is undetermined. The germline gives CDR1 LGHNA, CDR2 YNFKEQ. The CDR3 spans 14 residues. The V end was cut by 1 base, the J end by 5 bases, with 10 bases between.

V is TRBV5-1 and J is TRBJ1-3; 7 bases match TRBD1. Germline CDR1 reads SGHRS; CDR2 reads YFSETQ. The CDR3 is made up of 16 amino acids. After removal of 3 bases from V and 2 bases from J, the junction contained 8 bases not matched to a gene. This CDR3 is CASSSSYRGPGNTIYF. CDR3 DNA sequence: TGCGCCAGCAGCTCGTCATACAGGGGCCCTGGAAACACCATATATTTT.

This chain joins TRBV28 and TRBJ2-7, with 8 bases matching TRBD1. The CDR3 length is 13 residues. V was pared by 8 bases and J by 4 bases, with 7 bases of the junction left unmatched. Looked up from germline, CDR1 is MDHEN and CDR2 is SYDVKM. CDR3 sequence: CASSQGAGYEQYF. The CDR3 DNA is TGTGCCAGCTCCCAGGGGGCAGGATACGAGCAGTACTTC.

The chain couples TRBV20-1 to TRBJ1-1; no clear D. V lost 4 bases and J 4 bases, leaving 7 bases between the germline ends. There are 11 residues in the CDR3. Per the germline V gene, CDR1 is DFQATT and CDR2 is SNEGSKA (reference sequence). CDR3 in DNA: TGCAGTGCTACCCTTCCCACTGAAGCTTTCTTT. Residues: CSATLPTEAFF.

J is TRBJ1-5 and V is TRBV19; D is perhaps TRBD1 (5 bases). The CDR3 spans 14 residues. Per the germline V gene, CDR1 is LNHDA and CDR2 is SQIVND (reference sequence). V dropped 8 bases and J dropped 6 bases, with 17 bases sitting between them. CDR3 residues: CASGAYGDFQPQHF. CDR3 nucleotides: TGTGCCAGTGGGGCCTATGGGGATTTTCAGCCCCAGCATTTT.

The rearrangement joins TRBV6-1 to TRBJ2-7, with D possibly TRBD1 on 5 matching bases. Germline CDR1 is MNHNS and CDR2 is SASEGT. The CDR3 runs to 17 residues. The V gene lost 3 bases and the J gene lost 3 bases, with 21 bases spanning the gap. The CDR3 sequence is CASSDLPQGRTLYEQYF. The CDR3 coding sequence is TGTGCCAGCAGTGACCTTCCTCAGGGCCGCACACTCTACGAGCAGTACTTC.

V is TRBV25-1 and J is TRBJ1-2; 9 bases are a match to TRBD1. Looked up from germline, CDR1 is MGHDK and CDR2 is SYGVNS. The CDR3 spans 15 residues. V gave up 3 bases and J gave up 3 bases; unmatched junction bases: 5. CDR3 region: CASSDRDREYYGYTF. DNA of the CDR3: TGTGCCAGCAGTGATCGGGACAGGGAGTACTATGGCTACACCTTC.

The chain combines TRBV2 with TRBJ2-2; 8 nucleotides match TRBD2. V lost 6 bases to trimming and J lost 4 bases; unmatched junction nucleotides: 10. There are 16 residues in the CDR3. Germline assignment: CDR1 SNHLY and CDR2 FYNNEI. The CDR3 coding sequence is TGTGCCAGCAGGCCCCCCAACGGGAGGGCCACCGGGGAGCTGTTTTTT. This codes for CASRPPNGRATGELFF.

The rearrangement links TRBV11-2 to TRBJ2-7, with 7 bases aligning to TRBD2. The germline gives CDR1 SGHAT, CDR2 FQNNGV. V was clipped by 1 base and J by 3 bases; unmatched bases: 9. This CDR3 spans 16 amino acids. The CDR3 region is CASSLAKGLADYEQYF. DNA of the CDR3: TGTGCCAGCAGCTTAGCCAAGGGGCTAGCGGACTACGAGCAGTACTTC. Full variable domain (missing parts from reference TRBV11-2 and TRBJ2-7): EAGVAQSPRYKIIEKRQSVAFWCNPISGHATLYWYQQILGQGPKLLIQFQNNGVVDDSQLPKDRFSAERLKGVDSTLKIQPAKLEDSAVYLCASSLAKGLADYEQYFGPGTRLTVT.

The chain carries TRBV28 and TRBJ2-5, with TRBD2 as a possible D gene (7 bases). Trimming removed 3 bases from V and 1 base from J, with 9 bases in between. Germline V gives CDR1 MDHEN, CDR2 SYDVKM. There are 14 residues in the CDR3. CDR3 nucleotides: TGTGCCAGCAGTTTGGGGGGGGCCCAAGAGACCCAGTACTTC. This encodes CASSLGGAQETQYF.

The chain has TRBV28 and TRBJ1-5, with TRBD1 matching 10 bases. The V and J ends lost 3 bases and 7 bases, in that order; junction bases with no gene match: 6. The CDR3 sequence is 15 residues long. Germline V gives CDR1 MDHEN, CDR2 SYDVKM. CDR3 DNA sequence: TGTGCCAGCAGTTTGGGGACAGGGGTGAGGCAGCCCCAGCATTTT. Encoded protein: CASSLGTGVRQPQHF.